The 25 T cell receptor beta chains below all came from one sample that was sequenced in a study of CD8+ T cells in alopecia areata. The authors extracted RNA and reverse transcribed it into cDNA as the sequencing template. Libraries were prepared by immunoSEQ multiplex PCR; TCRdb keeps only in-frame clonotypes and omits some of them. Of fewer than 150,000 clones listed, roughly four fifths were seen once; the top ten hold 20% to 25%. As for treatment: oral pan-JAK inhibitor, 5-10 mg twice daily. The sample consisted of CD8+ T cells sorted from blood, taken at week 4, from a patient treated with tofacitinib. The receptors stem from a human donor with alopecia areata.

The V and J genes are TRBV9 and TRBJ2-5, with TRBD1 identical over 8 bases. The J call may be mistaken, given a closer DNA end match to TRBJ2-7. The CDR3 has 14 residues. Looked up from germline, CDR1 is SGDLS and CDR2 is YYNGEE. CDR3 amino acids: CASSVAGTGYEQYF. The CDR3 region has the DNA TGTGCCAGCAGCGTAGCCGGGACAGGCTACGAGCAGTACTTC.

This chain uses TRBV19 with TRBJ1-1; D unresolved. There are 13 residues in the CDR3. Trimming shortened V by 5 bases and J by 1 base, and 8 bases separated the two germline ends. In germline, CDR1 is LNHDA, CDR2 SQIVND (reference sequence). CDR3 coding DNA: TGTGCCAGTAGTTATGGTTCGAACACTGAAGCTTTCTTT. Translation gives CASSYGSNTEAFF.

This clone was observed a single time. The chain employs TRBV12-5 and TRBJ1-1; 7 positions match TRBD1. The V gene's germline CDR1 is LGHNT and CDR2 FRNRAP. The CDR3 length is 16 residues. The V segment lost 3 bases and the J segment 1 base; nucleotides outside the gene matches: 8. CDR3 loop: CASGFVTGDRNTEAFF. The CDR3 DNA reads as TGTGCTAGTGGTTTTGTCACAGGGGATAGGAACACTGAAGCTTTCTTT. Combining the CDR3 with reference TRBV12-5 and TRBJ1-1 gives the whole variable domain DARVTQTPRHKVTEMGQEVTMRCQPILGHNTVFWYRQTMMQGLELLAYFRNRAPLDDSGMPKDRFSAEMPDATLATLKIQPSEPRDSAVYFCASGFVTGDRNTEAFFGQGTRLTVV.

The chain employs TRBV29-1 and TRBJ2-1, with 11 bases fitting TRBD2. The CDR3 loop spans 14 amino acids. The trim removed 6 bases at V and 2 bases at J, leaving 3 bases unmatched. Germline lookup yields CDR1 SQVTM and CDR2 ANQGSEA. DNA of the CDR3: TGCAGCGTGACACTAGCGGGGGCCTACAATGAGCAGTTCTTC. As protein: CSVTLAGAYNEQFF.

The chain combines TRBV20-1 with TRBJ2-1; maybe TRBD1 (6 bases). V was clipped by 5 bases and J by 6 bases, with 8 bases between them. The CDR3 covers 11 residues. Per the germline V gene, CDR1 is DFQATT and CDR2 is SNEGSKA (reference sequence). The CDR3 spells CSALGGNEQFF. In DNA form, the CDR3 reads TGCAGTGCTCTAGGGGGCAATGAGCAGTTCTTC.

The chain employs TRBV29-1 and TRBJ2-7, with D possibly being TRBD2 (5 bases). The germline V gene has CDR1 SQVTM and CDR2 ANQGSEA. The CDR3 extends over 11 amino acids. Trimming took 4 bases from V and 9 from J, leaving 13 bases between them. The CDR3 protein is CSVVLGVGQYF. DNA for the CDR3: TGCAGCGTTGTGCTGGGAGTAGGGCAGTACTTC.

About this clone: Other DNA variants within this sample encode the same CDR3. The V call is TRBV27, the J call TRBJ1-1, with D tentatively TRBD1 (6 bases). This CDR3 has 14 residues. CDR1 and CDR2 from the germline V gene are MNHEY and SMNVEV (reference sequence). Deletions cut 5 bases from V and 1 base from J, with 11 bases between. The CDR3: CASSRGWGNTEAFF. For the CDR3, the DNA is TGTGCCAGCAGTAGGGGGTGGGGGAACACTGAAGCTTTCTTT.

This clone was observed a single time. This chain links TRBV5-6 with TRBJ2-3; TRBD2 matches 9 bases. V was pared by 0 bases and J by 1 base, with 3 bases of the junction left unmatched. Germline V gene sequence: CDR1 SGHDT, CDR2 YYEEEE. This CDR3 has 16 amino acids. CDR3 sequence reads: CASSLELAGRTDTQYF. CDR3 nucleotide sequence: TGTGCCAGCAGCTTGGAACTAGCGGGCCGCACAGATACGCAGTATTTT.

This chain links TRBV4-1 with TRBJ2-7, with D maybe TRBD1 (6 bases). Trimming pared 0 bases from V and 3 bases from J, leaving 15 bases between. CDR1 and CDR2 from the germline V gene are MGHRA and YSYEKL. This CDR3 has 16 residues. CDR3 DNA sequence: TGCGCCAGCAGCCAAGATCCACAGGGCTGGGGCTACGAGCAGTACTTC. Its translation: CASSQDPQGWGYEQYF.

The chain recombines TRBV29-1 with TRBJ1-2; 11 bases agree with TRBD1. Germline CDR1 SQVTM, CDR2 ANQGSEA. The trim removed 0 bases at V and 9 bases at J, leaving 12 bases unmatched. The CDR3 sequence is 16 residues long. CDR3 region: CSVEDFPGTGGKSYTF. The CDR3 nucleotides read TGCAGCGTTGAAGATTTTCCCGGGACAGGGGGTAAAAGCTACACCTTC.

The chain links TRBV19 to TRBJ2-6; D is ambiguous. V was cut by 3 bases and J by 4 bases, with 4 bases left in between. Per the germline V gene, CDR1 is LNHDA and CDR2 is SQIVND (reference sequence). The CDR3 totals 13 residues. CDR3 in amino acids: CASSMVGANVLTF. CDR3 coding DNA: TGTGCCAGTAGTATGGTAGGGGCCAACGTCCTGACTTTC.

The J gene is TRBJ1-1, the V gene TRBV27; possibly TRBD1 for D (6 bases). This CDR3 comprises 15 residues. Trimming stripped 7 bases from V and 1 base from J, with 16 bases between. CDR1 and CDR2 (germline): MNHEY, SMNVEV (reference sequence). The CDR3: CASIYRASGNTEAFF. CDR3 nucleotides: TGTGCCAGCATCTACAGGGCTTCGGGGAACACTGAAGCTTTCTTT.

This rearrangement joins TRBV9 to TRBJ2-5; 9 nucleotides match TRBD2. This CDR3 has 15 residues. The V and J ends lost 3 bases and 5 bases, in that order; junction bases with no gene match: 8. Germline-derived CDR1 and CDR2 are SGDLS and YYNGEE. CDR3 sequence: CASSGDSGGGETQYF. The CDR3 bases are TGTGCCAGCAGCGGGGATAGCGGGGGCGGGGAGACCCAGTACTTC.

V is TRBV5-1 and J is TRBJ2-1, with 7 positions matching TRBD1. After removal of 0 bases from V and 5 bases from J, the junction contained 2 bases not matched to a gene. The CDR3 consists of 14 residues. The germline CDR1 and CDR2 sequences are SGHRS and YFSETQ. CDR3 nucleotides: TGCGCCAGCAGCTTGGGTACAGGGGACAATGAGCAGTTCTTC. It translates to CASSLGTGDNEQFF.

This chain joins TRBV4-3 and TRBJ2-3; no clear D gene. V lost 0 bases, J lost 6 bases, and 13 bases lay in between. The germline V gene has CDR1 LGHNA and CDR2 YSLEER. This CDR3 region has 15 residues. The CDR3 region is CASSQDGPPSDTQYF. DNA for the CDR3: TGCGCCAGCAGCCAAGATGGCCCGCCTTCCGATACGCAGTATTTT.

This chain connects TRBV9 to TRBJ1-5; 12 nucleotides match TRBD1. Per germline, CDR1 SGDLS and CDR2 YYNGEE. The CDR3 spans 18 residues. The V segment lost 3 bases and the J segment 7 bases; nucleotides outside the gene matches: 14. The chain's CDR3 is CASSALRPGTGGYQPQHF. CDR3 DNA: TGTGCCAGCAGCGCCCTAAGGCCCGGGACAGGGGGCTACCAGCCCCAGCATTTT. The whole variable domain, remainder taken from reference TRBV9 and TRBJ1-5, is DSGVTQTPKHLITATGQRVTLRCSPRSGDLSVYWYQQSLDQGLQFLIQYYNGEERAKGNILERFSAQQFPDLHSELNLSSLELGDSALYFCASSALRPGTGGYQPQHFGDGTRLSIL.

This chain uses TRBV2 with TRBJ1-1; D is uncertain. This CDR3 region has 13 residues. Germline loops: CDR1 SNHLY, CDR2 FYNNEI. V was shortened by 5 bases and J by 8 bases, with 15 bases between the two germline ends. The CDR3 nucleotides are TGTGCCAGCAGTTTAGGCCGGGTTTCGGAAGCTTTCTTT. Encoded protein: CASSLGRVSEAFF.

The J gene is TRBJ2-3, the V gene TRBV5-1; D might be TRBD1 or TRBD2, each matching 5 bases. From germline, CDR1 is SGHRS and CDR2 YFSETQ. This CDR3 has 11 amino acids. Trimming left V 7 bases short and J 5 bases short, with 8 bases between. CDR3 sequence: CASLGEDTQYF. For the CDR3, the DNA is TGCGCCAGCCTGGGGGAAGATACGCAGTATTTT.

This clone was seen only a few times. The rearrangement uses TRBV7-9 and TRBJ1-1; TRBD1 matches 10 bases. Germline CDR1 and CDR2: SEHNR and FQNEAQ (reference sequence). CDR3 size: 15 residues. The V gene end was trimmed by 4 bases and the J gene end by 3 bases; junction bases not matched to a gene: 5. CDR3 region: CASSSTGGADTEAFF. The DNA for the CDR3 is TGTGCCAGCAGCTCGACAGGGGGCGCGGACACTGAAGCTTTCTTT.

This chain links TRBV5-1 with TRBJ1-4; maybe TRBD1 (5 bases). Trimming cost V 3 bases and J 8 bases, with 11 bases left between them. This CDR3 contains 13 residues. Germline CDR1 SGHRS, CDR2 YFSETQ. As DNA, the CDR3 is TGCGCCAGCAGCTCACAGGTCGACGAAAAACTGTTTTTT. Translation gives CASSSQVDEKLFF.

Only a few counts were recorded for this clone. The chain couples TRBV6-5 to TRBJ2-7, with TRBD2 as a possible D gene (6 bases). Germline V gene data show CDR1 as MNHEY and CDR2 as SVGAGI. The CDR3 sequence is 14 residues long. V shed 2 bases and J shed 4 bases, with 12 bases lying between them. In DNA, the CDR3 is TGTGCCAGCAGTTACGGGGAGGTTGGGTACGAGCAGTACTTC. Translating it yields CASSYGEVGYEQYF.

The V and J genes are TRBV7-2 and TRBJ2-7; D could derive from TRBD1 or TRBD2 (5 bases each). CDR3 size: 14 residues. Trimming took 6 bases from V and 2 from J, leaving 14 bases between them. Germline lookup yields CDR1 SGHTA and CDR2 FQGNSA. DNA of the CDR3: TGTGCCAGCAGGGCCCCGGGACGCACCTACGAGCAGTACTTC. The encoded protein is CASRAPGRTYEQYF.

The chain joins TRBV27 to TRBJ2-1; no clear D gene. The germline V gene encodes CDR1 MNHEY and CDR2 SMNVEV (reference sequence). The CDR3 has 15 residues. V lost 10 bases and J lost 7, with 23 bases in between. In nucleotides, the CDR3 is TGTGCCACCAAATCAGAGTCCGGATTAGTAAATGAGCAGTTCTTC. It specifies CATKSESGLVNEQFF.

This chain links TRBV10-2 with TRBJ1-1; tentative D call: TRBD1 (5 bases). Germline CDR1 WSHSY, CDR2 SAAADI. V was clipped by 2 bases and J by 11 bases, with 9 bases between them. The CDR3 has 11 amino acids. The CDR3 region is CASSEGTVAFF. The CDR3, as DNA: TGCGCCAGCAGTGAGGGGACGGTGGCTTTCTTT.

This clone was detected a few times. The chain links TRBV4-3 to TRBJ2-3, with TRBD1 identical over 7 bases. This CDR3 comprises 17 residues. The V segment lost 0 bases and the J segment 0 bases; nucleotides outside the gene matches: 6. Germline CDR1 is LGHNA and CDR2 is YSLEER. The CDR3 loop is CASSQDLEGASTDTQYF. CDR3 DNA: TGCGCCAGCAGCCAAGATCTTGAGGGGGCCAGCACAGATACGCAGTATTTT.